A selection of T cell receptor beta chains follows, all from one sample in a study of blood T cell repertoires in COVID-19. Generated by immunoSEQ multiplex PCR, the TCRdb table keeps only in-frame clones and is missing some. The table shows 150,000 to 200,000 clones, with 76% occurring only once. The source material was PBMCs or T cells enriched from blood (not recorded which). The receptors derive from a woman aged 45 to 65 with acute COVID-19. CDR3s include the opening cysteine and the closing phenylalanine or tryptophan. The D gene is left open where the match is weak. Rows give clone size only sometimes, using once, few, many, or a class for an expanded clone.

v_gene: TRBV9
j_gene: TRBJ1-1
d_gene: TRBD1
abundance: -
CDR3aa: CASSVEWRQGTTEAFF
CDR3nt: TGTGCCAGCAGCGTAGAATGGCGACAGGGGACTACTGAAGCTTTCTTT

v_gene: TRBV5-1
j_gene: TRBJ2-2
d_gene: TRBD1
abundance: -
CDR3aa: CASSSLGTGEVGELFF
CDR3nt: TGCGCCAGCAGCTCCCTAGGGACAGGGGAGGTCGGGGAGCTGTTTTTT

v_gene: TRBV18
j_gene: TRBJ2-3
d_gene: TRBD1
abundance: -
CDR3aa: CASSHRGRGTDTQYF
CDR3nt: TGTGCCAGCTCTCACAGGGGGCGCGGCACAGATACGCAGTATTTT

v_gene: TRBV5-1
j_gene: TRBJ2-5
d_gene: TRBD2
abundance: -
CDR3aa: CASSKGELAGGWTQYF
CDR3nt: TGCGCCAGCAGCAAGGGAGAGCTAGCGGGGGGTTGGACCCAGTACTTC

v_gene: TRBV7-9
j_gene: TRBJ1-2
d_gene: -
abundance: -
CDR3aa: CASSSLTGGNFGYTF
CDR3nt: TGTGCCAGCAGCTCCCTGACGGGGGGCAATTTTGGCTACACCTTC

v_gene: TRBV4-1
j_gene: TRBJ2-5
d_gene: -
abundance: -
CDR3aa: CASSPPRVGQETQYF
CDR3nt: TGCGCCAGCAGCCCCCCCCGGGTAGGCCAAGAGACCCAGTACTTC

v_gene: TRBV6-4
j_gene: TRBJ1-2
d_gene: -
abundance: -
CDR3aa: CASRRNSGNLDGYTF
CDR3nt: TGTGCCAGCAGACGCAACTCCGGGAATTTGGATGGCTACACCTTC

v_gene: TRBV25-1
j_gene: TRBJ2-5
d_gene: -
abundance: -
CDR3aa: CASSEGSGLETQYF
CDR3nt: TGTGCCAGCAGTGAAGGGTCAGGGTTAGAGACCCAGTACTTC

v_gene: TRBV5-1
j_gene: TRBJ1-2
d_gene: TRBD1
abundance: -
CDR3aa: CASSLQRGTGEGYTF
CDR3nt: TGCGCCAGCAGCTTGCAGCGCGGGACAGGGGAGGGCTACACCTTC

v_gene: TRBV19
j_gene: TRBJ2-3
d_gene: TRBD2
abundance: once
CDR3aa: CASKAAGGGDTQYF
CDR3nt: TGTGCCAGTAAGGCGGCGGGAGGTGGGGATACGCAGTATTTT

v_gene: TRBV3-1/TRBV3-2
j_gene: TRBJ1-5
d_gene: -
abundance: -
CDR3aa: CASSQDSTTSNQPQHF
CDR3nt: TGTGCCAGCAGCCAAGATAGTACTACTAGCAATCAGCCCCAGCATTTT

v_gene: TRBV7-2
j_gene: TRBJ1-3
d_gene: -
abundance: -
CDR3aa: CASSFVGGSGNTIYF
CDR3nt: TGTGCCAGCAGCTTCGTTGGAGGGTCTGGAAACACCATATATTTT

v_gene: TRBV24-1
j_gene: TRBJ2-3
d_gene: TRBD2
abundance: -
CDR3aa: CATSDFGTSGVADTQYF
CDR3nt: TGTGCCACCAGTGATTTCGGGACTAGCGGGGTTGCAGATACGCAGTATTTT

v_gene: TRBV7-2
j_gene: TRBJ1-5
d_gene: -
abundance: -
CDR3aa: CASSPGGGWNNQPQHF
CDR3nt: TGTGCCAGCAGCCCCGGTGGGGGGTGGAACAATCAGCCCCAGCATTTT

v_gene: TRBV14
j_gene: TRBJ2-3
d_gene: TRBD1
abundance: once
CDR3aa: CASSQGGLGGPDTQYF
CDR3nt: TGTGCCAGCAGCCAAGGTGGTCTAGGGGGCCCAGATACGCAGTATTTT

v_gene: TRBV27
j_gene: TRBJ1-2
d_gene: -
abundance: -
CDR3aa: CASSPDPGAGYTF
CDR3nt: TGTGCCAGCAGTCCGGACCCTGGGGCTGGCTACACCTTC